This TCR beta chain was recovered during a study of blood T cell repertoires in COVID-19. Overall study: Researchers got acute and convalescent COVID-19 samples from the United States, Italy and Spain. T cells, B-cell-depleted T cells, or PBMCs supplied cDNA or gDNA.

Concerning this clone itself: Distinct nucleotide sequences in the sample also encode this CDR3.

Trimming took off 4 bases at V and 5 bases at J, with 4 bases between the two ends. The CDR3 covers 11 residues. Germline CDR1 reads LGHDT; CDR2 reads YNNKEL (reference sequence). Study processing details: Nucleated cell number was recorded as an estimate derived from reference gene primer amplification. Sequencing was performed with immunoSEQ multiplex PCR; in TCRdb, only in-frame clones are kept and a portion is missing. V, J and clone size were drawn from that table, and D and trimming were deduced from the DNA. Of 250,000 or so clones detected, 85% appear once; the ten largest clones hold around 6.4%.

The source is a woman aged 55-70 years with active or convalescent COVID-19. The V gene is TRBV3-1 (or the pseudogene TRBV3-2), the J gene TRBJ2-3; D uncertain. Sequencing was performed on peripheral blood. CDR3 amino acids: CASSRGDTQYF. The CDR3 DNA follows: TGTGCCAGCAGCCGAGGAGATACGCAGTATTTT.